This TCR beta chain was sequenced in a study of CD8+ T cells in alopecia areata. Study details: People stayed on tofacitinib for 6 to 18 months, then stopped the drug for 6 months.

Study-wide points: Both scalp clonality and the expanded CD8+ clones among the top 100 showed a significant decrease with tofacitinib. Greater clonality was observed in lesional scalp samples, especially alopecia totalis/universalis, versus normal scalp.

The V gene's germline CDR1 is GTSNPN and CDR2 SVGIG (reference sequence). This CDR3 contains 13 residues. Trimming pared 2 bases from V and 5 bases from J, leaving 12 bases between. Treatment meaning: oral pan-JAK inhibitor, 5-10 mg twice daily. Once RNA had been extracted, it was reverse transcribed into cDNA to act as the sequencing template. Measured with immunoSEQ multiplex PCR; TCRdb has only the in-frame clones, and not every one. Altogether fewer than 250,000 clones are present, 64% being singletons, with the ten largest covering about 4.2%. Points on this clone: Its antigen is unknown.

The sequenced sample was CD4+ T cells sorted from blood, obtained at week 4, from a patient treated with tofacitinib. V usage is TRBV30 and J usage is TRBJ1-1; D may be TRBD1 (5 bases). This receptor was taken from a human donor with alopecia areata. This chain's CDR3 is CAWSPQGGTEAFF. The CDR3, as DNA: TGTGCCTGGAGTCCTCAGGGTGGGACTGAAGCTTTCTTT. Full variable domain (outside the CDR3, taken from reference TRBV30 and TRBJ1-1): SQTIHQWPATLVQPVGSPLSLECTVEGTSNPNLYWYRQAAGRGLQLLFYSVGIGQISSEVPQNLSASRPQDRQFILSSKKLLLSDSGFYLCAWSPQGGTEAFFGQGTRLTVV.